Shown below are 24 T cell receptor beta chains from a single sample sequenced in a study of cytomegalovirus exposure and HLA in healthy donors. The PCR used 60 Vbeta and 13 Jbeta primers. Libraries were prepared by immunoSEQ multiplex PCR; TCRdb keeps only in-frame clonotypes and omits some of them. The sample includes 170,000 or so clones, roughly 80% seen only once; the top ten take under 2%. The sequenced material came from PBMCs. These receptors were obtained from a man between 18 and 29 years old in good health and CMV-seronegative.

V is TRBV12-5 and J is TRBJ2-1; D may be TRBD1 (6 bases). The CDR3 totals 18 residues. Deletions cut 8 bases from V and 0 bases from J, with 23 bases between. Germline V lookup: CDR1 LGHNT, CDR2 FRNRAP. This chain's CDR3 is CASKKKGDMYSSYNEQFF. As DNA, the CDR3 is TGTGCTAGTAAAAAGAAAGGGGACATGTACAGCTCCTACAATGAGCAGTTCTTC.

J is TRBJ1-1 and V is TRBV28, with unresolved D. The CDR3 contains 14 residues. Trimming took 5 bases from V and 4 from J, leaving 14 bases between them. CDR1 is MDHEN and CDR2 is SYDVKM in the germline V gene. CDR3 in DNA: TGTGCCAGCAGTAACCCCCTGGCTCTCACTGAAGCTTTCTTT. This codes for CASSNPLALTEAFF.

The rearrangement joins TRBV7-2 to TRBJ2-5; a weak D match, TRBD1 (6 bases). Per germline, CDR1 SGHTA and CDR2 FQGNSA. This CDR3 is built from 13 residues. Trimming removed 5 bases from V and 5 bases from J, with 12 bases in between. CDR3 sequence reads: CASSQGGVETQYF. The DNA of the CDR3 is TGTGCCAGCAGCCAAGGGGGAGTTGAGACCCAGTACTTC. Full variable domain (outside the CDR3, taken from reference TRBV7-2 and TRBJ2-5): GAGVSQSPSNKVTEKGKDVELRCDPISGHTALYWYRQSLGQGLEFLIYFQGNSAPDKSGLPSDRFSAERTGGSVSTLTIQRTQQEDSAVYLCASSQGGVETQYFGPGTRLLVL.

This chain uses TRBV7-8 with TRBJ1-1, with 7 bases identical to TRBD1. The CDR3 runs 14 residues. The V gene end was trimmed by 5 bases and the J gene end by 4 bases; junction bases not matched to a gene: 7. Germline V lookup: CDR1 SGHVS, CDR2 FQNEAQ. The CDR3 DNA reads TGTGCCAGCAGCAGCCGACAGGGAGGCACTGAAGCTTTCTTT. As protein: CASSSRQGGTEAFF.

The chain is built from TRBV7-9 and TRBJ1-2, with 7 nucleotides matching TRBD1. CDR3 size: 15 residues. Germline values: CDR1 SEHNR, CDR2 FQNEAQ (reference sequence). The J segment lost 5 bases and the V segment lost 9 bases, leaving 15 bases of the junction unmatched. The CDR3 loop is CASRQGKAEGYGYTF. CDR3 coding DNA: TGTGCCAGTCGACAGGGCAAGGCGGAGGGGTATGGCTACACCTTC.

V is TRBV2 and J is TRBJ2-5, with 9 bases identical to TRBD1. With the DNA end fitting TRBJ2-7 better, the J assignment may be wrong. Germline CDR1 reads SNHLY; CDR2 reads FYNNEI. CDR3 size: 15 residues. This CDR3 reads CASSRDRAGSYEQYF. The CDR3 DNA reads TGTGCCAGCAGTAGGGACAGGGCAGGGTCCTACGAGCAGTACTTC.

The V and J genes are TRBV6-1 and TRBJ1-4, with 8 bases that match TRBD1. V was clipped by 4 bases and J by 10 bases; unmatched bases: 14. Germline assignment: CDR1 MNHNS and CDR2 SASEGT. This CDR3 has 16 amino acids. The CDR3 DNA follows: TGTGCCAGCAGTGGGAGACAGGGGACGGCTTGGGGAAAACTGTTTTTT. Translation: CASSGRQGTAWGKLFF.

This chain links TRBV13 with TRBJ2-6, with 7 nucleotides matching TRBD1. After removal of 6 bases from V and 0 bases from J, the junction contained 8 bases not matched to a gene. This CDR3 is 17 amino acids long. In germline, CDR1 is PRHDT, CDR2 FYEKMQ (reference sequence). The CDR3 loop is CASRPGTVPSGANVLTF. The DNA for the CDR3 is TGTGCCAGCAGGCCCGGGACAGTCCCCTCTGGGGCCAACGTCCTGACTTTC.

CDR3 amino acids: CASTKAGSGANVLTF. The CDR3 region has the DNA TGTGCCAGCACCAAGGCAGGCTCTGGGGCCAACGTCCTGACTTTC. The chain has TRBV5-4 and TRBJ2-6, with unresolved D. Germline CDR1 and CDR2: SGHNT and YYREEE (reference sequence). The CDR3 is 15 residues long. Trimming removed 6 bases from V and 0 bases from J, with 10 bases in between.

The rearrangement uses TRBV18 and TRBJ1-2; D gene unclear. Trimming removed 6 bases from V and 3 bases from J, with 5 bases in between. Germline V gives CDR1 KGHSH, CDR2 LQKENI. The CDR3 runs 11 residues. DNA for the CDR3: TGTGCCAGCTCCTCGGACTATGGCTACACCTTC. Protein product: CASSSDYGYTF.

The rearrangement links TRBV7-3 to TRBJ2-2, with a possible D match to TRBD2 (6 bases). V was shortened by 8 bases and J by 1 base, with 23 bases between the two germline ends. Germline CDR1 SGHTA, CDR2 FQGTGA. CDR3 length: 18 amino acids. The CDR3 here is CASASWRAEGLNTGELFF. In nucleotides, the CDR3 is TGTGCCAGCGCCTCCTGGAGGGCCGAGGGGTTGAACACCGGGGAGCTGTTTTTT.

The chain links TRBV7-2 to TRBJ2-1; 14 nucleotides align to TRBD2. The germline V gene encodes CDR1 SGHTA and CDR2 FQGNSA. J was trimmed by 5 bases and V by 3 bases; bases with no gene match: 9. The CDR3 sequence is 18 residues long. The CDR3 DNA reads as TGTGCCAGCAGCTTGGTTAGACTAGCGGGGGGGCTCGACAATGAGCAGTTCTTC. Protein product: CASSLVRLAGGLDNEQFF.

V gene TRBV9 combines with J gene TRBJ2-2; 9 bases are a match to TRBD1. CDR3 size: 15 residues. Looked up from germline, CDR1 is SGDLS and CDR2 is YYNGEE. The V gene end was trimmed by 0 bases and the J gene end by 6 bases; junction bases not matched to a gene: 3. CDR3 sequence reads: CASSVGQGGAGELFF. The CDR3 region has the DNA TGTGCCAGCAGCGTAGGACAGGGGGGTGCCGGGGAGCTGTTTTTT.

This clone has just a few counts. The chain employs TRBV7-9 and TRBJ1-1; possible D gene TRBD1, 5 bases. Germline V gene lookup returns CDR1 SEHNR and CDR2 FQNEAQ (reference sequence). The CDR3 is 12 residues long. V dropped 0 bases and J dropped 7 bases, with 6 bases sitting between them. This chain's CDR3 is CASSLADSEAFF. CDR3 sequence (DNA): TGTGCCAGCAGCTTAGCAGACAGTGAAGCTTTCTTT. The full variable domain, with the rest looked up from reference TRBV7-9 and TRBJ1-1, is DTGVSQNPRHKITKRGQNVTFRCDPISEHNRLYWYRQTLGQGPEFLTYFQNEAQLEKSRLLSDRFSAERPKGSFSTLEIQRTEQGDSAMYLCASSLADSEAFFGQGTRLTVV.

The chain combines TRBV28 with TRBJ2-7, with 9 bases lining up with TRBD1. The CDR3 loop spans 15 amino acids. The germline V gene encodes CDR1 MDHEN and CDR2 SYDVKM. Trimming cost V 5 bases and J 4 bases; bases outside gene matches: 9. The CDR3 DNA is TGTGCCAGCAGTGGTCCGGGACAGGGACTTTACGAGCAGTACTTC. It specifies CASSGPGQGLYEQYF.

This rearrangement joins TRBV2 to TRBJ2-5; possible D gene TRBD1, 6 bases. The germline V and J ends were trimmed by 2 bases and 4 bases, with 11 bases remaining between them. This CDR3 region has 14 residues. Germline CDR1 SNHLY, CDR2 FYNNEI. The CDR3 is CASSEQTGPETQYF. The CDR3 bases are TGTGCCAGCAGTGAACAGACAGGCCCAGAGACCCAGTACTTC.

This chain uses TRBV29-1 with TRBJ1-1; a weak D match, TRBD1 (5 bases). CDR1 and CDR2 from the germline V gene are SQVTM and ANQGSEA. The CDR3 loop spans 10 amino acids. V shed 6 bases and J shed 4 bases, with 6 bases lying between them. The CDR3 DNA follows: TGCAGCGTCGGGGGCACTGAAGCTTTCTTT. Translating gives CSVGGTEAFF.

This chain uses TRBV9 with TRBJ2-7; 8 bases are shared with TRBD1. This CDR3 has 14 residues. Germline loops: CDR1 SGDLS, CDR2 YYNGEE. V lost 4 bases and J lost 4; bases outside the gene matches: 7. In nucleotides, the CDR3 is TGTGCCAGCAGCCCCCCGGACAGGGAGTACGAGCAGTACTTC. Translation gives CASSPPDREYEQYF.

This chain joins TRBV28 and TRBJ2-2; 8 bases map to TRBD1. With 5 bases clipped from V and 4 bases from J, the junction kept 12 bases outside the gene matches. The CDR3 is 17 residues long. The germline V gene has CDR1 MDHEN and CDR2 SYDVKM. This CDR3 reads CASSTYTPTGATGELFF. In nucleotides, the CDR3 is TGTGCCAGCAGTACCTATACCCCGACAGGGGCCACCGGGGAGCTGTTTTTT.

The rearrangement joins TRBV5-4 to TRBJ1-2; maybe TRBD1 (5 bases). CDR3 length: 14 amino acids. Per germline, CDR1 SGHNT and CDR2 YYREEE (reference sequence). Trimming shortened V by 5 bases and J by 2 bases, and 13 bases separated the two germline ends. CDR3 sequence: CASRLGGMNYGYTF. The CDR3 coding sequence is TGTGCCAGCAGACTGGGGGGTATGAACTATGGCTACACCTTC. The variable domain in full, with the rest retrieved from reference TRBV5-4 and TRBJ1-2, is ETGVTQSPTHLIKTRGQQVTLRCSSQSGHNTVSWYQQALGQGPQFIFQYYREEENGRGNFPPRFSGLQFPNYSSELNVNALELDDSALYLCASRLGGMNYGYTFGSGTRLTVV.

This rearrangement joins TRBV5-5 to TRBJ2-7; TRBD1 might be the D (6 bases). Germline lookup yields CDR1 SGHKS and CDR2 YYEKEE (reference sequence). The CDR3 is 15 amino acids. Trimming shortened V by 4 bases and J by 2 bases, and 16 bases separated the two germline ends. The CDR3: CASSRGTGYTYEQYF. The CDR3 nucleotides read TGTGCCAGCAGCCGGGGCACAGGGTACACCTACGAGCAGTACTTC.

V and J are TRBV14 and TRBJ2-1; 9 bases line up with TRBD1. The CDR3 loop spans 16 amino acids. The germline gives CDR1 SGHDN, CDR2 FVKESK. After removal of 4 bases from V and 3 bases from J, the junction contained 7 bases not matched to a gene. CDR3 loop: CASSPLPGQGYNEQFF. The CDR3 DNA is TGTGCCAGCAGCCCGCTTCCGGGACAGGGCTACAATGAGCAGTTCTTC.

The CDR3 DNA follows: TGTGCCACCGGGAGGGAGAACACTGAAGCTTTCTTT. Protein sequence: CATGRENTEAFF. The chain employs TRBV2 and TRBJ1-1; no firm D call. The CDR3 covers 12 residues. Per the germline V gene, CDR1 is SNHLY and CDR2 is FYNNEI. V was trimmed by 10 bases and J by 1 base, leaving 10 bases between them.

The genes are TRBV4-3 and TRBJ2-3, with D uncertain. The CDR3 extends over 14 amino acids. Germline CDR1 LGHNA, CDR2 YSLEER. The V and J ends lost 0 bases and 2 bases respectively, with 6 bases between them. The CDR3 sequence is CASSQELFTDTQYF. The CDR3 DNA reads TGCGCCAGCAGCCAAGAACTATTCACAGATACGCAGTATTTT.